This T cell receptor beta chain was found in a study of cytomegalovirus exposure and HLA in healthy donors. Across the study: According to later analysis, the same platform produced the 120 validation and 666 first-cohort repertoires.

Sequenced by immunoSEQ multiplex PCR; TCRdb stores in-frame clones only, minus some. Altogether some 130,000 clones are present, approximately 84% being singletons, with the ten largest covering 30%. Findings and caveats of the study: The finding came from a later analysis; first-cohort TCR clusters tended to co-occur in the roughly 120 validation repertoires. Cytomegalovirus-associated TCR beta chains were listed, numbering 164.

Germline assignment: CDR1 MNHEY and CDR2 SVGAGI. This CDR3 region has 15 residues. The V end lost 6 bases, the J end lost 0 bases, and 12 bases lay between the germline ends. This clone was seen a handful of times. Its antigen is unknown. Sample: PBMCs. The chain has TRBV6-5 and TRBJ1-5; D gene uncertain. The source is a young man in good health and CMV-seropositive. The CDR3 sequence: CASRSDTDSNQPQHF. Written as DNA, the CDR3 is TGTGCCAGCAGATCTGACACGGATAGCAATCAGCCCCAGCATTTT.